This T cell receptor beta chain came from a study of human T cells and chemical hapten exposure. In TCRdb, the RACE reads were re-called with MiXCR into one record per CDR3 protein. The sample carries approximately 370,000 distinct CDR3 sequences, about 5% recorded once. Germline V CDR1 and CDR2: LGHNA, YSLEER. This CDR3 comprises 14 residues. V was cut by 0 bases and J by 5 bases, with 10 bases left in between. This clonotype appeared a few times. This sample's time point: pre-sensitization, week 0. Treatment given: therapeutic diphenylcyclopropenone sensitization with weekly scalp DPC. This chain connects TRBV4-3 to TRBJ1-1; D gene unclear. The input for sequencing was whole blood, taken in connection with sensitization to the hapten diphenylcyclopropenone (DPC). The receptor comes from a woman aged 18-29 years with alopecia areata. Some clones in this sample may be carry-over from other donors' samples. The CDR3 sequence is CASSQDGAGTEAFF. The CDR3 DNA sequence: TGCGCCAGCAGCCAAGATGGAGCGGGTACTGAAGCTTTCTTT.